The clone carrying this T cell receptor beta chain has at least ten counts. The antigen remains undetermined. These data belong to a study of T-cell reconstitution after alpha-beta-depleted transplantation in children. Findings and caveats of the study: It was newly produced T cells that mostly accounted for T-cell counts and diversity one year after transplant. By about two months after transplant, alpha-beta T cells reportedly arose from several hundred graft clones that had expanded. TCRbeta diversity was high at day 60 in some patients (a result of surviving recipient T cells and thymic progenitors).

The TCRbeta library incorporated unique molecular identifiers. A single record per CDR3 protein comes from TCRdb applying MiXCR to the PCR reads. The repertoire includes 500,000 to 650,000 distinct CDR3 sequences, roughly 13% of them detected once, and over 2% sits in the top ten. This clonotype was sampled from a male patient younger than 18 who had a stem cell transplant for acute myeloid leukemia, so the T cells may come from the graft donor. This specimen consisted of PBMCs, mostly from graft donor cells, obtained 360 days after TCRalphabeta/CD19-depleted stem cell transplant.

CDR3 loop: CASSLRDGYVREQYF. For the CDR3, the DNA is TGTGCCAGCAGCTTAAGAGACGGATATGTACGGGAGCAGTACTTC. The chain couples TRBV7-9 to TRBJ2-7; D not resolved. The V end lost 2 bases, the J end lost 7 bases, and 18 bases lay between the germline ends. CDR1 and CDR2 from the germline V gene are SEHNR and FQNEAQ (reference sequence). The CDR3 covers 15 residues.